This T cell receptor beta chain stems from a study of control samples from healthy donors and cancer patients. Produced via immunoSEQ multiplex PCR; TCRdb's table is partial and in-frame only. The data show around 77,000 clones, with around 94% seen just once and about 5.6% held by the top ten. The CDR3 extends over 12 amino acids. The germline CDR1 and CDR2 sequences are GTSNPN and SVGIG (reference sequence). Between the trimmed V and J ends, which lost 6 bases and 8 bases, there was a span of 16 bases. The sequenced sample was blood. The clonotype was recovered from a woman aged 55 to 70 in good health. The chain couples TRBV30 to TRBJ1-2, with D unclear. The CDR3 coding sequence is TGTGCCTGCAACCGCGACATGGGAGGCTACACCTTC. Translated: CACNRDMGGYTF.